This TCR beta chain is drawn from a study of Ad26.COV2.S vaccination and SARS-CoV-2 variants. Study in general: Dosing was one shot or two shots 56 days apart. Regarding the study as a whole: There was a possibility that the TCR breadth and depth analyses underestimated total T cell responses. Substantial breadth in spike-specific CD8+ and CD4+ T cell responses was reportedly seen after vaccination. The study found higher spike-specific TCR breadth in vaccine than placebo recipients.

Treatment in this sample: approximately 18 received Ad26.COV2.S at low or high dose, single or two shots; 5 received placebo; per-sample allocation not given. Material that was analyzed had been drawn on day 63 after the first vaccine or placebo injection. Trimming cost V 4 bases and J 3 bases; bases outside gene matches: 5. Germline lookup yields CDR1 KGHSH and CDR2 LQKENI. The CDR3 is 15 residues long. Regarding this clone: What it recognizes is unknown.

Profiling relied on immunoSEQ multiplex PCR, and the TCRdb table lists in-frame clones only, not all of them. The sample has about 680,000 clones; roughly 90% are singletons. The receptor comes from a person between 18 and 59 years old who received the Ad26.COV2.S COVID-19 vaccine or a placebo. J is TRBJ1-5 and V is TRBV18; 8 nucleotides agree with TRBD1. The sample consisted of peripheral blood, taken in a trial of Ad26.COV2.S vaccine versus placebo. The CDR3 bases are TGTGCCAGCTCACTGACAGGGGACCCCAATCAGCCCCAGCATTTT. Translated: CASSLTGDPNQPQHF.